The 7 T cell receptor beta chains below all came from one sample that was sequenced in a study of control samples from healthy donors and cancer patients. TCRdb's copy holds only in-frame clones and misses some; the assay was immunoSEQ multiplex PCR. The table has 80,000 to 100,000 clones, 88% seen once. Material: blood. These receptors were obtained from a man younger than 45 in good health.

In its sample, this clone was seen a few times. The chain carries TRBV28 and TRBJ1-1; TRBD1 is a possible D gene (5 bases). Germline loops: CDR1 MDHEN, CDR2 SYDVKM. CDR3 length: 15 residues. Trimming stripped 2 bases from V and 4 bases from J, with 14 bases between. CDR3 DNA: TGTGCCAGCAGTTTAGCCCCTGGGGGGGGCACTGAAGCTTTCTTT. It is translated as CASSLAPGGGTEAFF.

This clone appeared a single time. The rearrangement links TRBV6-2 or TRBV6-3 to TRBJ1-3; D ambiguous. V lost 2 bases and J lost 0, with 2 bases in between. The CDR3 length is 13 residues. In germline, CDR1 is MNHEY, CDR2 SVGEGT. The CDR3 bases are TGTGCCAGCAGTTACACCTCTGGAAACACCATATATTTT. Its translation is CASSYTSGNTIYF.

This rearrangement joins TRBV25-1 to TRBJ1-3; 7 bases align to TRBD1. Germline V CDR1 and CDR2: MGHDK, SYGVNS. J lost 10 bases, V lost 3 bases, and 12 bases had no gene match. CDR3 size: 15 residues. CDR3 sequence reads: CASSDRDRARTTIYF. The CDR3 DNA follows: TGTGCCAGCAGTGACCGAGACAGGGCCCGGACGACCATATATTTT.

This rearrangement joins TRBV5-1 to TRBJ1-1, with D possibly TRBD1 on 6 matching bases. Germline CDR1 reads SGHRS; CDR2 reads YFSETQ. The CDR3 has 16 residues. V lost 0 bases and J 3 bases, leaving 15 bases between the germline ends. The DNA of the CDR3 is TGCGCCAGCAGCTTGGCCAATGGGGGCGGCGACACTGAAGCTTTCTTT. Protein product: CASSLANGGGDTEAFF.

The chain couples TRBV5-4 to TRBJ1-6; maybe TRBD1 (5 bases). This CDR3 is 16 amino acids long. Germline CDR1 SGHNT, CDR2 YYREEE (reference sequence). V was pared by 4 bases and J by 10 bases, with 21 bases between. The CDR3 reads CASSLETGGGGSPLHF. The CDR3 bases are TGTGCCAGCAGCCTGGAAACGGGGGGTGGTGGATCACCCCTCCACTTT. Full variable domain (missing parts from reference TRBV5-4 and TRBJ1-6): ETGVTQSPTHLIKTRGQQVTLRCSSQSGHNTVSWYQQALGQGPQFIFQYYREEENGRGNFPPRFSGLQFPNYSSELNVNALELDDSALYLCASSLETGGGGSPLHFGNGTRLTVT.

The J gene is TRBJ2-5, the V gene TRBV4-1; 8 nucleotides match TRBD2. Germline V gene lookup returns CDR1 MGHRA and CDR2 YSYEKL. The CDR3 extends over 18 amino acids. The trim removed 4 bases at V and 8 bases at J, leaving 21 bases unmatched. The CDR3 nucleotides read TGCGCCAGCAGCCTACACTTTAGCGGGACCGGTCGGGGCCCTACCCAGTACTTC. Translating it yields CASSLHFSGTGRGPTQYF.

V is TRBV5-1 and J is TRBJ2-7, with D perhaps TRBD2 (6 bases). Germline lookup yields CDR1 SGHRS and CDR2 YFSETQ. V shed 4 bases and J shed 5 bases, with 16 bases lying between them. The CDR3 spans 14 residues. CDR3 in DNA: TGCGCCAGCAGCCCAGTTGGAGCGGGCAACGAGCAGTACTTC. It codes for CASSPVGAGNEQYF.